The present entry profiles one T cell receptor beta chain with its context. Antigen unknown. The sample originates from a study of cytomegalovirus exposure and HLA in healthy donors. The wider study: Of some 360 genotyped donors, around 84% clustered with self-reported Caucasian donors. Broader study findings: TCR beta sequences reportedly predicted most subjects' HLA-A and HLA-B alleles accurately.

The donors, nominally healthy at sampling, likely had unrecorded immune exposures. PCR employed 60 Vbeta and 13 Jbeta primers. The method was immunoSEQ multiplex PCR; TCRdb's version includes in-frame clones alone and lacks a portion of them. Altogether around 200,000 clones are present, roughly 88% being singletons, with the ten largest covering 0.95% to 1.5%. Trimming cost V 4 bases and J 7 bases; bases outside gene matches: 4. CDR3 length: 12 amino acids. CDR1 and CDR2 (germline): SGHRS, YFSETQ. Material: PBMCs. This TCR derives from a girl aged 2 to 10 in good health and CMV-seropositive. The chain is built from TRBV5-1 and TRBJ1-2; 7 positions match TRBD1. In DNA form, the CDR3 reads TGCGCCAGCAGCCCAGGGGGTGGTGGCTACACCTTC. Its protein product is CASSPGGGGYTF.